This T cell receptor (beta chain) emerged from a study of T-cell memory formation after mild COVID-19. Libraries for TCRalpha and TCRbeta carried sample barcodes and unique molecular identifiers via 5'RACE. TCRdb processed the 5' RACE reads anew with MiXCR; each CDR3 protein has one entry. The table records under 400,000 distinct CDR3 sequences, around 21% of them present only once. Study conclusions and caveats: Clones that shrank (day 15 to 85) were balanced CD4/CD8, whereas later expanders leaned CD4+.

This clonotype was recorded a few times. Its target is unknown. The receptor was derived from an adult woman who had mild COVID-19 (a few samples of this study predate the infection). Cell type and time point are not known. The sample comprised PBMCs or a T cell subset sorted from them (not recorded which).

The CDR3 spells CASSGGTGATEAFF. As DNA, the CDR3 is TGCGCCAGCAGCGGTGGGACAGGAGCCACTGAAGCTTTCTTT. The chain carries TRBV5-1 and TRBJ1-1; TRBD1 matches 8 bases. The germline V gene has CDR1 SGHRS and CDR2 YFSETQ. The CDR3 contains 14 residues. The V segment lost 4 bases and the J segment 4 bases; nucleotides outside the gene matches: 6.